This T cell receptor beta chain was profiled in a study of cytomegalovirus exposure and HLA in healthy donors. Looking at the study overall: Within an early data release were roughly 90 million unique TCRs drawn from HLA-typed donors.

Points from the study as a whole: Researchers reported from a later analysis that most CMV-associated TCR beta chains appeared HLA-restricted.

The V and J ends lost 2 bases and 4 bases respectively, with 17 bases between them. The germline V gene encodes CDR1 SQVTM and CDR2 ANQGSEA. The CDR3 sequence is 15 residues long. This clone was detected only once. What it recognizes is unknown. It was with 60 Vbeta and 13 Jbeta primers that the PCR ran. The method was immunoSEQ multiplex PCR; TCRdb's version includes in-frame clones alone and lacks a portion of them. The sample carries over 150,000 clones, 65% to 70% recorded once. The chain is built from TRBV29-1 and TRBJ2-5; D may be TRBD2 (7 bases). The clonotype originates from a woman aged 18 to 35 in good health and CMV-seropositive. The specimen sequenced was PBMCs. DNA for the CDR3: TGCAGCGTTGAACGGGGAGGGGGGGCCGGAGAGACCCAGTACTTC. It codes for CSVERGGGAGETQYF.